A single sample gave rise to the 6 T cell receptor beta chains below, sequenced in a study of vaccination and CD4 T cells after COVID-19. Their specific antigens are unknown. Sequenced with the Oncomine TCR Beta short-read assay was DNA taken from cultured CD4+ T cells. TCRdb analysed the PCR reads with MiXCR anew, one entry per CDR3 protein. The sample lists 15,000 to 20,000 distinct CDR3 sequences; over 40% were seen once. Time point noted: late sampling 161 to 241 days after vaccination in three convalescent patients. Treatment here: approximately 11-day PBMC culture with coronavirus spike peptide pools or control peptides (ViraFEST assay). The sample consisted of CD4+ T cells from blood, cultured in vitro, taken about 7 months after SARS-CoV-2 vaccination. The receptors originated from a human donor who had recovered from COVID-19.

This clonotype was found a few times. The chain carries TRBV20-1 and TRBJ2-1; 8 bases fit TRBD2. The germline V gene encodes CDR1 DFQATT and CDR2 SNEGSKA (reference sequence). CDR3 length: 15 residues. Losses at the gene ends were 2 bases for V and 1 base for J; bases not matched to a gene: 4. As DNA, the CDR3 is TGCAGTGCTAGAACACTAGCGGAATCCTACAATGAGCAGTTCTTC. Translated, it gives CSARTLAESYNEQFF.

The V call is TRBV10-2, the J call TRBJ2-5; 11 bases match TRBD2. The CDR3 consists of 13 residues. Trimming took 7 bases from V and 5 from J; bases not matched to a gene: 3. Germline V gene data show CDR1 as WSHSY and CDR2 as SAAADI. The CDR3 here is CASTVAGGETQYF. The CDR3 DNA sequence: TGCGCCAGCACGGTAGCGGGAGGGGAGACCCAGTACTTC.

The table lists this clonotype with a few counts. The chain has TRBV20-1 and TRBJ2-7; D is possibly TRBD1 (5 bases). CDR3 length: 14 amino acids. From germline, CDR1 is DFQATT and CDR2 SNEGSKA (reference sequence). Trimming stripped 5 bases from V and 0 bases from J, with 14 bases between. CDR3 loop: CSAQAGPSSYEQYF. The CDR3 DNA reads TGCAGTGCTCAGGCAGGGCCTAGCTCCTACGAGCAGTACTTC.

This clonotype was recorded only once. V and J are TRBV24-1 and TRBJ2-7, with 7 bases matching TRBD2. Trimming took 5 bases from V and 0 from J; bases not matched to a gene: 3. The CDR3 contains 14 residues. Germline values: CDR1 KGHDR, CDR2 SFDVKD. CDR3 nucleotide sequence: TGTGCCACCAGTGGTCGCGGGGGCTCCTACGAGCAGTACTTC. It encodes CATSGRGGSYEQYF.

The chain employs TRBV5-8 and TRBJ1-6, with 12 nucleotides matching TRBD1. Germline CDR1 reads SGHTS; CDR2 reads YDEGEE. This CDR3 is built from 14 residues. The J segment lost 9 bases and the V segment lost 4 bases, leaving 2 bases of the junction unmatched. CDR3 sequence: CASSRGQGASPLHF. Here the CDR3 DNA reads TGTGCCAGCAGCCGGGGACAGGGGGCTTCACCCCTCCACTTT.

This sequence joins TRBV6-5 and TRBJ1-2; D ambiguous. The CDR3 is made up of 13 amino acids. Germline lookup yields CDR1 MNHEY and CDR2 SVGAGI. Trimming pared 4 bases from V and 0 bases from J, leaving 6 bases between. This CDR3 reads CASSLVANYGYTF. CDR3 sequence (DNA): TGTGCCAGCAGTTTGGTCGCTAACTATGGCTACACCTTC.